This section outlines one T cell receptor (beta chain) sequence together with its context. At one of its ends the junction is not consistent with the germline gene, which may arise from a read error. Roughly 0.5 to 1 ug RNA was reverse transcribed with random hexamers. The CDR3 of TCR beta was amplified by immunoSEQ multiplex PCR across 54 Vbeta and 13 Jbeta. MiXCR, run by TCRdb on the immunoSEQ multiplex PCR reads, gives a single entry per CDR3 protein. The sample lists about 160,000 distinct CDR3 sequences, approximately 92% occurring once. Healthy donors constituted the controls, which were matched for age and sex. TEMRA cells were FACS-enriched and CD8+ and CD4+ T cells negatively isolated. The data were taken from a study of CD8 T cells in Susac syndrome. This CDR3 is built from 13 residues. Germline V CDR1 and CDR2: DFQATT, SNEGSKA (reference sequence).

This TCR was recovered from a human donor in good health. The chain carries TRBV20-1 and TRBJ2-7; D remains unclear. Material: CD4+ T cells from PBMCs. CDR3 residues: CSARGESTYEQYF. The CDR3 region has the DNA TGCAGTGCGAGAGGTGAGAGCACATACGAGCAGTACTTC.